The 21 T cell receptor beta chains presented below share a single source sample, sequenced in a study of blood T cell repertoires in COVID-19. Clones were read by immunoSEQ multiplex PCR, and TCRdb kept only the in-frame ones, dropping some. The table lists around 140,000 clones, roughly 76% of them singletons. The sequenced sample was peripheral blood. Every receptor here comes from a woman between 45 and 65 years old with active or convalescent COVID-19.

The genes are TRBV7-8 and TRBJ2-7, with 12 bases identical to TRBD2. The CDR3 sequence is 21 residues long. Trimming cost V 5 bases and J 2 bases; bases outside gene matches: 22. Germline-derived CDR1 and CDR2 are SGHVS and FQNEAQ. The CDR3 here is CASSLQPRTSGMSPYAYEQYF. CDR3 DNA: TGTGCCAGCAGCCTCCAACCCAGGACTAGCGGGATGAGCCCCTATGCCTACGAGCAGTACTTC.

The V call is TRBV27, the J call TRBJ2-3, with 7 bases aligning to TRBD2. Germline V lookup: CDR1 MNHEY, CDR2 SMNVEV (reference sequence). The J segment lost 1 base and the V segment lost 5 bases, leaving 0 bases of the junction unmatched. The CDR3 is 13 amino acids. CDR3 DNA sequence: TGTGCCAGCAGTGGACTAGGCACAGATACGCAGTATTTT. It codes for CASSGLGTDTQYF.

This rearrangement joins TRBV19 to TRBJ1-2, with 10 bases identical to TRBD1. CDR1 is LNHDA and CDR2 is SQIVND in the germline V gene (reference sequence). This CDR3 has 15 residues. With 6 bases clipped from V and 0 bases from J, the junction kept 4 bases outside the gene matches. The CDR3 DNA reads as TGTGCCAGTAGGGTCGGACAGGGGGCTAACTATGGCTACACCTTC. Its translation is CASRVGQGANYGYTF.

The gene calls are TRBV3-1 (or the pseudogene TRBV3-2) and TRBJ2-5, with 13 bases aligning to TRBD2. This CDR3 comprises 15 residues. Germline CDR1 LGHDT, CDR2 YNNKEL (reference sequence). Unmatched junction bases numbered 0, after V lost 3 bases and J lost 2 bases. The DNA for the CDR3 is TGTGCCAGCAGCCAGGGACTAGCGGGGCAAGAGACCCAGTACTTC. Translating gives CASSQGLAGQETQYF.

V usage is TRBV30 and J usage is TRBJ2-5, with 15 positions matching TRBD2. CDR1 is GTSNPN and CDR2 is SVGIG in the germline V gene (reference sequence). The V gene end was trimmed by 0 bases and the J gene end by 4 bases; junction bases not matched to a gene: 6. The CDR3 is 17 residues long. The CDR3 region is CAWSVRGLAGGGETQYF. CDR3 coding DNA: TGTGCCTGGAGTGTACGTGGACTAGCGGGAGGGGGAGAGACCCAGTACTTC.

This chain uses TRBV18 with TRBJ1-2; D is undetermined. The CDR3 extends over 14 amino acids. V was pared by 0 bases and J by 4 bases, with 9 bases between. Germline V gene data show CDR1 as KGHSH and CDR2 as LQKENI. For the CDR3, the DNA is TGTGCCAGCTCACCACCGTCTCGGGGCTATGGCTACACCTTC. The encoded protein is CASSPPSRGYGYTF.

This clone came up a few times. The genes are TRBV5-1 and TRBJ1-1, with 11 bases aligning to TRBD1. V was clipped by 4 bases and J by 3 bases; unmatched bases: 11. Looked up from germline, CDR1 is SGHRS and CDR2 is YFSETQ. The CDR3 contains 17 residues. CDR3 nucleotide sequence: TGCGCCAGCAGCGTCCAGGACAGGGGGCGATGGTACACTGAAGCTTTCTTT. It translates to CASSVQDRGRWYTEAFF.

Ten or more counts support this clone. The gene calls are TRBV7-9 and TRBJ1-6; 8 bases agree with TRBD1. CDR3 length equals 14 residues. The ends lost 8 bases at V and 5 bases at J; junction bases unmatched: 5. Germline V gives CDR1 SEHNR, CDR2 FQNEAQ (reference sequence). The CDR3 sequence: CASRSQGDNSPLHF. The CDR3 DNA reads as TGTGCCAGCCGTTCACAGGGGGATAATTCACCCCTCCACTTT.

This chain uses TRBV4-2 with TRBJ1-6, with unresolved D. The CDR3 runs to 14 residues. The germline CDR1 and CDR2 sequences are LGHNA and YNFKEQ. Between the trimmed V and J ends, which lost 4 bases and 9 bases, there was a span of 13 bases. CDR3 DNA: TGTGCCAGCAGCCCCGAGTCTCGGGGTTCACCCCTCCACTTT. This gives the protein CASSPESRGSPLHF.

CDR3 sequence: CASSLGRETQYF. The CDR3 nucleotides are TGTGCCAGCAGCTTAGGCCGGGAGACCCAGTACTTC. The chain has TRBV11-2 and TRBJ2-5; D remains ambiguous. CDR1 is SGHAT and CDR2 is FQNNGV in the germline V gene. The V end was cut by 1 base, the J end by 5 bases, with 5 bases between. This CDR3 has 12 residues.

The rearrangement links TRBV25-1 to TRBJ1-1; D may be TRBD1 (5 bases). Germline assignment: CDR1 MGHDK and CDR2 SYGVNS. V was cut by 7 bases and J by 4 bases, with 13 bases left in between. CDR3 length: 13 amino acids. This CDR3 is CASKVSRATEAFF. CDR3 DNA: TGTGCCAGCAAGGTGAGCAGGGCCACTGAAGCTTTCTTT.

The CDR3 nucleotides are TGTGCCAGCAGCTTAGAACTCGGTATTAACACTGAAGCTTTCTTT. Protein: CASSLELGINTEAFF. The J gene is TRBJ1-1, the V gene TRBV11-2; no firm D call. Trimming took 0 bases from V and 2 from J, leaving 10 bases between them. The CDR3 extends over 15 amino acids. CDR1 SGHAT and CDR2 FQNNGV come from the germline V gene. The complete variable domain, with remaining parts taken from reference TRBV11-2 and TRBJ1-1, reads EAGVAQSPRYKIIEKRQSVAFWCNPISGHATLYWYQQILGQGPKLLIQFQNNGVVDDSQLPKDRFSAERLKGVDSTLKIQPAKLEDSAVYLCASSLELGINTEAFFGQGTRLTVV.

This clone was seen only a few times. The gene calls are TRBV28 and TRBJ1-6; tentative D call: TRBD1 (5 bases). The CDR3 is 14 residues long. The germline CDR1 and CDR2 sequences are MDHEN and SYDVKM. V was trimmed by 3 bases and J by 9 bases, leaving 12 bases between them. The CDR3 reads CASSFRGNVSPLHF. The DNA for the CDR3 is TGTGCCAGCAGTTTTAGGGGAAATGTTTCACCCCTCCACTTT.

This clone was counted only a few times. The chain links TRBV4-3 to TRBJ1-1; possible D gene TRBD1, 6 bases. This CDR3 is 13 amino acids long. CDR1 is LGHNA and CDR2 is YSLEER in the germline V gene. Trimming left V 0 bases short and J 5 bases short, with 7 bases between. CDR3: CASSQDQGTEAFF. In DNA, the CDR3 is TGCGCCAGCAGCCAAGATCAGGGGACTGAAGCTTTCTTT.

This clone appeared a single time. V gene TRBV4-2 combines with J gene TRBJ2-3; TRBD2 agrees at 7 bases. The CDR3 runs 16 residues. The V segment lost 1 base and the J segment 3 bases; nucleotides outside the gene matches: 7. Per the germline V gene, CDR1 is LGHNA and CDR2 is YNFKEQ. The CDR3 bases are TGTGCCAGCAGCCAAGGTGGAGCGGGGACTACAGATACGCAGTATTTT. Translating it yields CASSQGGAGTTDTQYF.

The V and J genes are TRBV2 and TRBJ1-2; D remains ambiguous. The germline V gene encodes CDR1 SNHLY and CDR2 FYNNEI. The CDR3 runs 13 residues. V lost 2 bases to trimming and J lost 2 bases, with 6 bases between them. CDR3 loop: CASSETGNYGYTF. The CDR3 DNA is TGTGCCAGCAGTGAAACGGGGAACTATGGCTACACCTTC.

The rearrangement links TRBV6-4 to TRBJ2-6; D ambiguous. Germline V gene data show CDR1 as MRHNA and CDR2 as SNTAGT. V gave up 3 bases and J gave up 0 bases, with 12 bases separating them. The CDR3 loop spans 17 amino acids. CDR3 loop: CASSEELLFSGANVLTF. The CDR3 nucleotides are TGTGCCAGCAGTGAAGAACTTCTCTTCTCTGGGGCCAACGTCCTGACTTTC.

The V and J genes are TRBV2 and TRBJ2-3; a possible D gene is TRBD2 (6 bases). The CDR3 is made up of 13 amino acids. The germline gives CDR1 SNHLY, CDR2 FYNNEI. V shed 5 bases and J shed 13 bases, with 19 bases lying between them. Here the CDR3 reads CASSHATRGWKYF. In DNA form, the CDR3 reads TGTGCCAGCAGTCACGCGACTAGGGGCTGGAAGTATTTT.

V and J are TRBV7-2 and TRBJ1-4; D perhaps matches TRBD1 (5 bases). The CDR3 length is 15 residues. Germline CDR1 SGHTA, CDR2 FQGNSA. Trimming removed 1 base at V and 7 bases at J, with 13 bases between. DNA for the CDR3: TGTGCCAGCAGCTTAGAATTGACAGTGTCTGAAAAACTGTTTTTT. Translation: CASSLELTVSEKLFF.

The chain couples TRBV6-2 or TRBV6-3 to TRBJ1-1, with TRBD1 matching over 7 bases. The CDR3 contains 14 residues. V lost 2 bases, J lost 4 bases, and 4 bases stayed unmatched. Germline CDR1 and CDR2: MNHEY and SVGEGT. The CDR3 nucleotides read TGTGCCAGCAGTTACAGGGGGCGACGCACTGAAGCTTTCTTT. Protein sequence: CASSYRGRRTEAFF.

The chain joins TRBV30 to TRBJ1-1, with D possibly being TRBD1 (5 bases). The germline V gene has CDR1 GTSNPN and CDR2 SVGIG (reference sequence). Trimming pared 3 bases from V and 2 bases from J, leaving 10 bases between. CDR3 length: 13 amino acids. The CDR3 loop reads CAWSQGYNTEAFF. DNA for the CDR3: TGTGCCTGGAGCCAGGGCTACAACACTGAAGCTTTCTTT.